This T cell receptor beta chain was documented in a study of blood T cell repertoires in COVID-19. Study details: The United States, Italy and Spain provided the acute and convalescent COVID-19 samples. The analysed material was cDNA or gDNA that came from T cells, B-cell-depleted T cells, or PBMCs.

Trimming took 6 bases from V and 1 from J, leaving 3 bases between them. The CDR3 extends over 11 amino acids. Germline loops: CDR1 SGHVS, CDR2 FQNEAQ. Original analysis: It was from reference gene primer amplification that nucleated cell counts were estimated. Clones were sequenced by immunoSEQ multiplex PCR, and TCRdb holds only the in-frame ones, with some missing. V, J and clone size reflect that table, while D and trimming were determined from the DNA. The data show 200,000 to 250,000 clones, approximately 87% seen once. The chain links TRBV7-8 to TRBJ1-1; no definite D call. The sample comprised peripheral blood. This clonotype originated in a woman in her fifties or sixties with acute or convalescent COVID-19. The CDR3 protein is CASRANTEAFF. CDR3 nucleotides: TGTGCCAGCAGGGCGAACACTGAAGCTTTCTTT.